The table lists the clone carrying this TCR beta chain with a few counts. Its antigen is not identified. PCR involved 60 Vbeta and 13 Jbeta primers. Sequencing was performed with immunoSEQ multiplex PCR; in TCRdb, only in-frame clones are kept and a portion is missing. The profile covers over 150,000 clones, with about 75% appearing a single time and around 1.5% taken by the ten largest. These data belong to a study of cytomegalovirus exposure and HLA in healthy donors. The study's findings and limits: Reports state that TCR beta sequences accurately predicted most subjects' HLA-A and HLA-B alleles. TCR association rates varied by HLA locus in a later analysis, with DRB1 highest and HLA-C lowest.

Germline V gene sequence: CDR1 SGDLS, CDR2 YYNGEE. The CDR3 extends over 10 amino acids. Trimming removed 5 bases at V and 8 bases at J, with 5 bases between. The chain links TRBV9 to TRBJ2-1, with D hard to call. This TCR was recovered from a man aged 18-30 years in good health and CMV-seronegative. The sequenced sample consisted of PBMCs. The CDR3 coding sequence is TGTGCCAGCAGGTGCGATGAGCAGTTCTTC. Its protein product is CASRCDEQFF.